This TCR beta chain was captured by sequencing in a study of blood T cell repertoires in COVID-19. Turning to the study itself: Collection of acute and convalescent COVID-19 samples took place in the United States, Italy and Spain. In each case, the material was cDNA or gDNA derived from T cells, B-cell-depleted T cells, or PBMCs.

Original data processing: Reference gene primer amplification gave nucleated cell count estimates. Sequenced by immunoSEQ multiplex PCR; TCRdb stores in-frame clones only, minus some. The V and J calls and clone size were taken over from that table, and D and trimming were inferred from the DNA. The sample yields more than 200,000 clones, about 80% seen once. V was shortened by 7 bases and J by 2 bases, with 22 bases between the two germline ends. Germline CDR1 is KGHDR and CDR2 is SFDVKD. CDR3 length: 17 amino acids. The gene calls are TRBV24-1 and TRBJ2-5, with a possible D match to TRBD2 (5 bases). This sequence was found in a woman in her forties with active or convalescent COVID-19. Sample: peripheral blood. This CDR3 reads CATSNTLQPSSQETQYF. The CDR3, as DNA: TGTGCCACCAGCAATACCTTGCAGCCTAGCTCGCAAGAGACCCAGTACTTC.